The clone carrying this T cell receptor beta chain was counted a single time. The amount of total RNA extracted per sample was at least 5.5 micrograms. This CDR3 has 14 residues. Trimming removed 7 bases at V and 2 bases at J, with 15 bases between. This record belongs to a study of blood T cells in healthy people across ages. Through a sample-barcoded 5' primer and a J-beta primer mix, a second PCR was run for roughly 7 to 12 cycles. TCRdb fed the 5' RACE reads into MiXCR, producing one record per CDR3 protein. The data show fewer than 900,000 distinct CDR3 sequences, 30% to 45% seen once. This receptor was identified in a man aged 18 to 29 in good health. This sequence joins TRBV12-3 or TRBV12-4 and TRBJ2-7; D might be TRBD2 (8 bases). Sequencing used blood. As DNA, the CDR3 is TGTGCCAGCACCACGGGAGGGGGCGCCTACGAGCAGTACTTC. Its translation is CASTTGGGAYEQYF.